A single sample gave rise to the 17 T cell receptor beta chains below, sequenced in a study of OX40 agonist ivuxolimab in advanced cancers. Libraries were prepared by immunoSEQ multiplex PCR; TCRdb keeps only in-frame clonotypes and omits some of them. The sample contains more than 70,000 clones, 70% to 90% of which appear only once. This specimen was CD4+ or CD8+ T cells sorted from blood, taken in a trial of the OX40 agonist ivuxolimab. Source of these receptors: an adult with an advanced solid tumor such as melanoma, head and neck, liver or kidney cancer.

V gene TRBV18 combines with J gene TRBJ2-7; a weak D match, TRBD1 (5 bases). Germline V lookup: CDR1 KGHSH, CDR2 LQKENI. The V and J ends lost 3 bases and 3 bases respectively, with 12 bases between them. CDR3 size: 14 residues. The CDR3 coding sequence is TGTGCCAGCTCACCCCAGCGAACAGGCTACGAGCAGTACTTC. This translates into CASSPQRTGYEQYF.

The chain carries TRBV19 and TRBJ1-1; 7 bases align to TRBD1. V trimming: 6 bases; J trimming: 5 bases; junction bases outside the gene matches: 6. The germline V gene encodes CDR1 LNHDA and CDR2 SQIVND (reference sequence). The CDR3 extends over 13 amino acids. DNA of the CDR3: TGTGCCAGTAGCATCGACAGGGCAACTGAAGCTTTCTTT. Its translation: CASSIDRATEAFF. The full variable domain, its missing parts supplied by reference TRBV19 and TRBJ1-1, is DGGITQSPKYLFRKEGQNVTLSCEQNLNHDAMYWYRQDPGQGLRLIYYSQIVNDFQKGDIAEGYSVSREKKESFPLTVTSAQKNPTAFYLCASSIDRATEAFFGQGTRLTVV.

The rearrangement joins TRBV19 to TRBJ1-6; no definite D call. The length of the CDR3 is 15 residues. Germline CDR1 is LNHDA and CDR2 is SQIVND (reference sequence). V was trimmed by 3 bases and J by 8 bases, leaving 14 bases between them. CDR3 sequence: CASSMSTAGDSPLHF. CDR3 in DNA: TGTGCCAGTAGTATGTCGACGGCTGGGGATTCACCCCTCCACTTT.

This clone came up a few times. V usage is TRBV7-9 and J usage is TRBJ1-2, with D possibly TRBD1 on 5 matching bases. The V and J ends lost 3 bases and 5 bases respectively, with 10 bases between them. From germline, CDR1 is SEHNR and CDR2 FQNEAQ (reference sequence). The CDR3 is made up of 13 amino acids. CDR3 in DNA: TGTGCCAGCAGCTTGGGGGGACCGTATGGCTACACCTTC. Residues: CASSLGGPYGYTF.

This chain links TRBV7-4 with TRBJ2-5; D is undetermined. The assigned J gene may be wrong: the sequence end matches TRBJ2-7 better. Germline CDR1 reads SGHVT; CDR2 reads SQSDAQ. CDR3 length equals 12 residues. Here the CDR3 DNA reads TGTGCCAGCAGCTTAGATTGGTACGAGCAGTACTTC. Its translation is CASSLDWYEQYF.

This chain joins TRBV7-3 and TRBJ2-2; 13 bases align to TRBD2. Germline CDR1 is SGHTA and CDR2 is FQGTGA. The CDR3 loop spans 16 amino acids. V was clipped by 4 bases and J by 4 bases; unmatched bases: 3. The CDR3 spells CASSYGLAGATGELFF. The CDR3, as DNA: TGTGCCAGCAGCTACGGACTAGCGGGAGCCACCGGGGAGCTGTTTTTT.

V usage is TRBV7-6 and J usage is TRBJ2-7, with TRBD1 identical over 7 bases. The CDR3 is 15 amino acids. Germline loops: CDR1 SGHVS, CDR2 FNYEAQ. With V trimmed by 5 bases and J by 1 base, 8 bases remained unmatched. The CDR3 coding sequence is TGTGCCAGCAGCGGGGGACAGCCTGGATCCTACGAGCAGTACTTC. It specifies CASSGGQPGSYEQYF.

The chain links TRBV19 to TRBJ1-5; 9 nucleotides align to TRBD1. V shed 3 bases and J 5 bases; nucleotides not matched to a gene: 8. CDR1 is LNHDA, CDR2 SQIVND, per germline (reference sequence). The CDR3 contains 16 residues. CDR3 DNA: TGTGCCAGTAGTATGCCCTGGGACAGGGCGGATCAGCCCCAGCATTTT. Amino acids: CASSMPWDRADQPQHF. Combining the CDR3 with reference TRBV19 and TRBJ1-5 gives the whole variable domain DGGITQSPKYLFRKEGQNVTLSCEQNLNHDAMYWYRQDPGQGLRLIYYSQIVNDFQKGDIAEGYSVSREKKESFPLTVTSAQKNPTAFYLCASSMPWDRADQPQHFGDGTRLSIL.

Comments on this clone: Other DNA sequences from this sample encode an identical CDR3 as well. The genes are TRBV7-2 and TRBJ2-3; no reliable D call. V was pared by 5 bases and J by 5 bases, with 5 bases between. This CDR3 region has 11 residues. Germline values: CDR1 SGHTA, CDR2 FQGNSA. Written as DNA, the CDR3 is TGTGCCAGCAGCCCCAGAGATACGCAGTATTTT. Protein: CASSPRDTQYF.

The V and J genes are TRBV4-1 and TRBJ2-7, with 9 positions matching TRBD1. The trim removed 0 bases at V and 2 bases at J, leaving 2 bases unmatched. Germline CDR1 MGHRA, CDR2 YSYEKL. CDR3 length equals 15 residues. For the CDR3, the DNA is TGCGCCAGCAGCCAAGACAGGACAGGGGCCTACGAGCAGTACTTC. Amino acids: CASSQDRTGAYEQYF.

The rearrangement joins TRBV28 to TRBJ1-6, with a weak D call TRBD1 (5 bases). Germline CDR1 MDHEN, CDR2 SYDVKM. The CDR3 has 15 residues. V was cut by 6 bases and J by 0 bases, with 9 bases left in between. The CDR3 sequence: CASRSGISYNSPLHF. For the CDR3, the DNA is TGTGCCAGCAGGTCAGGGATCTCCTATAATTCACCCCTCCACTTT.

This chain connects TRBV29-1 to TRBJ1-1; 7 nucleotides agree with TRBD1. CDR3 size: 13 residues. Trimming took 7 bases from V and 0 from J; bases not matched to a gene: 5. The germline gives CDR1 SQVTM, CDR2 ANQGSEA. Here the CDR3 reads CSAVTGMNTEAFF. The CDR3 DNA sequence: TGCAGCGCGGTGACAGGGATGAACACTGAAGCTTTCTTT.

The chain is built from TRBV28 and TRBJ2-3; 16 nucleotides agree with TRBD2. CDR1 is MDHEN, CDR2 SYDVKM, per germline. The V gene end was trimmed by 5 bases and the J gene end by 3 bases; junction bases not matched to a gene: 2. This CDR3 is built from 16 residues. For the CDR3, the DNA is TGTGCCAGCAGTAGGGGACTAGCGGGGGGGACAGATACGCAGTATTTT. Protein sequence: CASSRGLAGGTDTQYF.

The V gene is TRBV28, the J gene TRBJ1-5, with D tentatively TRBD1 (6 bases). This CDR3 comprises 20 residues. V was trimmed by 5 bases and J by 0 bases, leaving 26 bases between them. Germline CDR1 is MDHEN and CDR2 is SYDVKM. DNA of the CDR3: TGTGCCAGCAGTCCCGATGGACAGCCGGCCATAATGTATAGCAATCAGCCCCAGCATTTT. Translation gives CASSPDGQPAIMYSNQPQHF.

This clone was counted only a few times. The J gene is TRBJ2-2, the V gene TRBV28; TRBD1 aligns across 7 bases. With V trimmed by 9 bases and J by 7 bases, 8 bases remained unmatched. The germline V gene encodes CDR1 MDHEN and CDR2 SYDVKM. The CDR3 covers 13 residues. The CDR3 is CASRDREGGELFF. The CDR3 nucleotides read TGTGCCAGTAGGGACAGAGAGGGCGGGGAGCTGTTTTTT. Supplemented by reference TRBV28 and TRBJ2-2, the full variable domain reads DVKVTQSSRYLVKRTGEKVFLECVQDMDHENMFWYRQDPGLGLRLIYFSYDVKMKEKGDIPEGYSVSREKKERFSLILESASTNQTSMYLCASRDREGGELFFGEGSRLTVL.

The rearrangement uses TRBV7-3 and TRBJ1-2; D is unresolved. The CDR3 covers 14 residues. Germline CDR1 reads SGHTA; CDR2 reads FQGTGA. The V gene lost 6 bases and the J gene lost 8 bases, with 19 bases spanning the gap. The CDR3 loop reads CASSSLGGVLGYTF. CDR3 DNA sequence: TGTGCCAGCAGTTCCTTAGGTGGGGTTTTAGGCTACACCTTC.

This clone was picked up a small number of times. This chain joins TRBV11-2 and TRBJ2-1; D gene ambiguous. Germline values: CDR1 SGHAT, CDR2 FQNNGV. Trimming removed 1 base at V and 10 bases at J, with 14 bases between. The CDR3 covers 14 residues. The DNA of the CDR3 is TGTGCCAGCAGCTTAGTTCTGTTGGTAGGGGAGCAGTTCTTC. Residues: CASSLVLLVGEQFF.